The subject of this entry is one T cell receptor (beta chain). This entry comes from a study of control samples from healthy donors and cancer patients. Assay used: immunoSEQ multiplex PCR; TCRdb lists only in-frame clones, some missing. The table shows approximately 170,000 clones, with 85% to 95% occurring only once. Germline CDR1 and CDR2: SGHNT and YYREEE (reference sequence). The CDR3 sequence is 14 residues long. Trimming shortened V by 3 bases and J by 5 bases, and 14 bases separated the two germline ends. The sample was blood. The clonotype comes from an older woman in good health. The chain recombines TRBV5-4 with TRBJ1-2; TRBD1 might be the D (5 bases). The CDR3 protein is CASSSGGSGYGYTF. The CDR3, as DNA: TGTGCCAGCAGCTCGGGGGGATCGGGATATGGCTACACCTTC.